This T cell receptor beta chain was captured in a study of graft-versus-host responses after intestinal transplantation. Study context: Multivisceral, liver-intestinal, or isolated intestinal grafts were transplanted into recipients. Study results and caveats: Recipient bone marrow held GvH clones, some seen earlier in ileum or blood. Early post-transplant declines in HvG were associated with peak levels of circulating GvH clones.

Germline V lookup: CDR1 ENHRY, CDR2 SYGVKD. CDR3 length: 15 residues. V shed 10 bases and J 1 base; nucleotides not matched to a gene: 12. About this clone: Its specificity is not known.

The method was immunoSEQ multiplex PCR; TCRdb's version includes in-frame clones alone and lacks a portion of them. The sample lists tens of thousands of clones; 91% were seen once. Sequenced here: unstimulated CD4+ T cells sorted from spleen or lymph node cells, sampled before intestinal transplant. The chain carries TRBV10-3 and TRBJ2-5, with 7 bases aligning to TRBD2. The sequence derives from a human donor who received an intestinal transplant. Here the CDR3 DNA reads TGTGCCACCTCTGAACCGGGGGGTACCCAAGAGACCCAGTACTTC. This sequence encodes CATSEPGGTQETQYF.